This T cell receptor beta chain was profiled in a study of blood T cell repertoires in COVID-19. Study as a whole: T cells, B-cell-depleted T cells, or PBMCs provided the cDNA or gDNA that served as material.

In the original workflow: Nucleated cell number was recorded as an estimate derived from reference gene primer amplification. Method: immunoSEQ multiplex PCR; TCRdb's copy keeps in-frame clones and lacks some. That table is the source of V, J and clone size, and D and trimming were worked out from the DNA. The sample has roughly 440,000 clones; around 88% are singletons. The TCR sequence derives from a woman aged 50 to 60 with COVID-19, enrolled during active disease. The material sequenced was peripheral blood.

CDR3 DNA: TGTGCCAGCAGTTCGCGTCGGGGTAGCAATCAGCCCCAGCATTTT. This translates into CASSSRRGSNQPQHF. The chain has TRBV6-5 and TRBJ1-5; the D is unclear. The CDR3 runs 15 residues. The germline gives CDR1 MNHEY, CDR2 SVGAGI. The V end was cut by 4 bases, the J end by 0 bases, with 10 bases between.